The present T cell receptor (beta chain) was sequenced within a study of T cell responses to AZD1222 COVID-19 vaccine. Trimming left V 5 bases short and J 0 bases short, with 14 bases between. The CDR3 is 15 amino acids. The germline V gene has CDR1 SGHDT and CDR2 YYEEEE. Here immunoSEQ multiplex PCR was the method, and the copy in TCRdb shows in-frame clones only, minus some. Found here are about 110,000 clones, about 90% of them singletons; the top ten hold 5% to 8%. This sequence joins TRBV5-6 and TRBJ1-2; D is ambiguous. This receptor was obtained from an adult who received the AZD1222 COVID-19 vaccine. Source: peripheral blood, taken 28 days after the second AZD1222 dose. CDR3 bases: TGTGCCAGCAGTTGGGGAGGTTTAGCTAACTATGGCTACACCTTC. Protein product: CASSWGGLANYGYTF. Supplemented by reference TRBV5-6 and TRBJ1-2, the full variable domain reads DAGVTQSPTHLIKTRGQQVTLRCSPKSGHDTVSWYQQALGQGPQFIFQYYEEEERQRGNFPDRFSGHQFPNYSSELNVNALLLGDSALYLCASSWGGLANYGYTFGSGTRLTVV.